One sample yielded the 30 T cell receptor beta chains listed below, sequenced in a study of T cell responses to AZD1222 COVID-19 vaccine. Profiling relied on immunoSEQ multiplex PCR, and the TCRdb table lists in-frame clones only, not all of them. The repertoire holds 130,000 to 150,000 clones, approximately 88% seen once, with approximately 3.1% in the top ten. The specimen was peripheral blood, collected on day 0 of MenACWY control vaccination. These receptor sequences come from an adult in good health.

This CDR3 reads CASSVAGAKNIQYF. CDR3 DNA: TGTGCCAGTAGTGTAGCGGGAGCCAAAAACATTCAGTACTTC. The chain is built from TRBV19 and TRBJ2-4; 7 bases line up with TRBD2. Germline CDR1 is LNHDA and CDR2 is SQIVND (reference sequence). Trimming removed 5 bases from V and 0 bases from J; junction bases left unmatched: 1. The CDR3 is made up of 14 amino acids.

V and J are TRBV6-2 or TRBV6-3 and TRBJ2-1; a possible D gene is TRBD2 (6 bases). This CDR3 contains 17 residues. The germline V and J ends were trimmed by 6 bases and 4 bases, with 22 bases remaining between them. The germline V gene encodes CDR1 MNHEY and CDR2 SVGEGT. CDR3 coding DNA: TGTGCCAGCAGCCCACCCCCGAGGAGCGGGCTGTACAATGAGCAGTTCTTC. The encoded protein is CASSPPPRSGLYNEQFF.

There are a few counts of this clone. This chain links TRBV2 with TRBJ2-7; D is ambiguous. Trimming took off 4 bases at V and 3 bases at J, with 7 bases between the two ends. CDR1 and CDR2 (germline): SNHLY, FYNNEI. CDR3 size: 12 residues. CDR3 DNA sequence: TGTGCCAGCAGTGGAGACAACTACGAGCAGTACTTC. Translated: CASSGDNYEQYF.

CDR3 residues: CASSPNDEVSGRLYNEQFF. The CDR3 region has the DNA TGTGCCAGCTCACCAAATGACGAAGTTAGCGGGAGGCTCTACAATGAGCAGTTCTTC. This chain links TRBV18 with TRBJ2-1, with TRBD2 identical over 10 bases. The CDR3 contains 19 residues. Unmatched junction bases numbered 13, after V lost 2 bases and J lost 3 bases. Germline lookup yields CDR1 KGHSH and CDR2 LQKENI.

This chain connects TRBV6-2 or TRBV6-3 to TRBJ1-5; weak D call: TRBD1 (6 bases). Germline values: CDR1 MNHEY, CDR2 SVGEGT. Trimming took 6 bases from V and 3 from J, leaving 15 bases between them. The CDR3 loop spans 15 amino acids. DNA of the CDR3: TGTGCCAGCAGCTTCCTACAGGGTACCAATCAGCCCCAGCATTTT. As protein: CASSFLQGTNQPQHF.

This rearrangement joins TRBV5-1 to TRBJ2-1; D unresolved. The CDR3 consists of 14 residues. Germline-derived CDR1 and CDR2 are SGHRS and YFSETQ. V dropped 2 bases and J dropped 9 bases, with 15 bases sitting between them. CDR3 DNA: TGCGCCAGCAGCTTCCCCTCGGGCGAGAGTGAGCAGTTCTTC. Protein product: CASSFPSGESEQFF.

The genes are TRBV12-3 or TRBV12-4 and TRBJ1-2, with D tentatively TRBD1 (5 bases). Trimming cost V 6 bases and J 5 bases, with 13 bases left between them. This CDR3 region has 13 residues. As DNA, the CDR3 is TGTGCCAGCAGCAGAGGGGAGGCGTATGGCTACACCTTC. Protein sequence: CASSRGEAYGYTF.

The V and J genes are TRBV3-1 (or the pseudogene TRBV3-2) and TRBJ2-2; D may be TRBD2 (5 bases). The CDR3 spans 15 residues. Germline loops: CDR1 LGHDT, CDR2 YNNKEL (reference sequence). V lost 0 bases, J lost 2 bases, and 7 bases lay in between. The CDR3 protein is CASSQDTGNTGELFF. CDR3 DNA: TGTGCCAGCAGCCAAGATACGGGAAACACCGGGGAGCTGTTTTTT.

This clone has more than one count but fewer than ten. The chain couples TRBV6-5 to TRBJ2-3; no firm D call. Trimming stripped 7 bases from V and 5 bases from J, with 7 bases between. CDR3 size: 11 residues. Germline V gives CDR1 MNHEY, CDR2 SVGAGI. CDR3 DNA: TGTGCCAGCACCCGGCAAGATACGCAGTATTTT. Residues: CASTRQDTQYF.

J is TRBJ2-7 and V is TRBV28; no firm D call. CDR3 size: 14 residues. The germline gives CDR1 MDHEN, CDR2 SYDVKM. V gave up 3 bases and J gave up 2 bases, with 11 bases separating them. The CDR3 sequence is CASSFLDGTYEQYF. CDR3 DNA: TGTGCCAGCAGTTTCCTGGACGGCACCTACGAGCAGTACTTC.

This sequence joins TRBV12-5 and TRBJ2-5, with D perhaps TRBD2 (7 bases). CDR3 length: 14 residues. V gave up 6 bases and J gave up 1 base, with 12 bases separating them. In germline, CDR1 is LGHNT, CDR2 FRNRAP. As DNA, the CDR3 is TGTGCTAGTGGCCGGGGAGGGGGCCAAGAGACCCAGTACTTC. Residues: CASGRGGGQETQYF.

The chain uses TRBV11-1 and TRBJ1-5; no clear D. V was trimmed by 1 base and J by 6 bases, leaving 7 bases between them. Germline V gene data show CDR1 as SGHAT and CDR2 as FQDESV (reference sequence). The CDR3 is 13 amino acids. The CDR3 DNA is TGTGCCAGCAGCTTAGGAGCGGCTCAGCCCCAGCATTTT. This sequence encodes CASSLGAAQPQHF.

The chain recombines TRBV9 with TRBJ2-5; a possible D gene is TRBD2 (7 bases). The CDR3 extends over 18 amino acids. V was clipped by 3 bases and J by 1 base, with 22 bases between them. CDR1 SGDLS and CDR2 YYNGEE come from the germline V gene. The CDR3 sequence: CASSALPGGGIIQETQYF. CDR3 bases: TGTGCCAGCAGCGCCCTCCCGGGGGGCGGGATCATCCAAGAGACCCAGTACTTC.

The V gene is TRBV6-6, the J gene TRBJ2-1, with D possibly being TRBD1 (5 bases). Trimming pared 2 bases from V and 9 bases from J, leaving 11 bases between. CDR3 length equals 13 residues. Germline values: CDR1 MNHNY, CDR2 SVGAGI (reference sequence). CDR3 region: CASSYRGLLEQFF. CDR3 in DNA: TGTGCCAGCAGTTACAGGGGTCTACTTGAGCAGTTCTTC.

V is TRBV18 and J is TRBJ1-1; perhaps TRBD1 as D (6 bases). The CDR3 length is 16 residues. The ends were cut back, 1 base at V and 0 bases at J, with 12 bases in the middle. CDR1 is KGHSH and CDR2 is LQKENI in the germline V gene. CDR3: CASSPQTGQVNTEAFF. The CDR3 coding sequence is TGTGCCAGCTCACCACAAACGGGACAAGTGAACACTGAAGCTTTCTTT.

The CDR3 DNA sequence: TGTGCCAGCAGCCAGGGGGGGCGCGGTCAGCCCCAGCATTTT. Amino acids: CASSQGGRGQPQHF. V and J are TRBV28 and TRBJ1-5; 7 positions agree with TRBD1. In germline, CDR1 is MDHEN, CDR2 SYDVKM. J gave up 6 bases and V 6 bases, and 8 bases lay outside the gene matches. The CDR3 length is 14 residues.

CDR3 sequence reads: CASSQDRAAFQPQHF. In DNA, the CDR3 is TGTGCCAGCAGCCAAGACAGGGCGGCATTCCAGCCCCAGCATTTT. This chain connects TRBV4-2 to TRBJ1-5, with D tentatively TRBD1 (5 bases). V lost 0 bases, J lost 7 bases, and 13 bases lay in between. Germline V gene data show CDR1 as LGHNA and CDR2 as YNFKEQ. This CDR3 has 15 residues.

This clone was counted between two and nine times. The chain carries TRBV7-9 and TRBJ2-6; no firm D call. Trimming removed 2 bases at V and 0 bases at J, with 8 bases between. Germline values: CDR1 SEHNR, CDR2 FQNEAQ (reference sequence). The CDR3 runs to 16 residues. The CDR3 DNA follows: TGTGCCAGCAGCTTAACAGCAATCTCTGGGGCCAACGTCCTGACTTTC. This translates into CASSLTAISGANVLTF.

This CDR3 is CASSHPQGTNEKLFF. The CDR3 DNA reads as TGCGCCAGCAGCCACCCACAGGGTACGAACGAAAAACTGTTTTTT. The J gene is TRBJ1-4, the V gene TRBV4-1; perhaps TRBD1 as D (6 bases). Germline V gene sequence: CDR1 MGHRA, CDR2 YSYEKL. The CDR3 runs 15 residues. V shed 3 bases and J shed 8 bases, with 16 bases lying between them.

The J gene is TRBJ2-1, the V gene TRBV7-2, with 11 bases fitting TRBD2. Germline V gene data show CDR1 as SGHTA and CDR2 as FQGNSA. The CDR3 runs 16 residues. The V gene end was trimmed by 4 bases and the J gene end by 1 base; junction bases not matched to a gene: 3. The CDR3 loop is CASSYGTSGSYNEQFF. The DNA for the CDR3 is TGTGCCAGCAGCTACGGGACTAGCGGATCCTACAATGAGCAGTTCTTC. The entire variable domain, with the rest obtained from reference TRBV7-2 and TRBJ2-1, is as follows: GAGVSQSPSNKVTEKGKDVELRCDPISGHTALYWYRQSLGQGLEFLIYFQGNSAPDKSGLPSDRFSAERTGGSVSTLTIQRTQQEDSAVYLCASSYGTSGSYNEQFFGPGTRLTVL.

This rearrangement joins TRBV28 to TRBJ1-3, with 9 positions matching TRBD1. V trimming: 6 bases; J trimming: 2 bases; junction bases outside the gene matches: 8. The CDR3 is 16 amino acids. Germline CDR1 is MDHEN and CDR2 is SYDVKM. The CDR3 region has the DNA TGTGCCAGCAGCCGGACAGGGGCGTATACTGGAAACACCATATATTTT. Translated, it gives CASSRTGAYTGNTIYF.

This clone has only one observation. The chain links TRBV21-1 to TRBJ2-3; TRBD1, the table's D call, lacks a check against the DNA. TRBV21-1 counts as a pseudogene. CDR3 length: 15 amino acids. DNA for the CDR3: TGTGCCAGCAGCGCGGACAGGGCGAGCACAGATACGCAGTATTTT. It translates to CASSADRASTDTQYF.

The genes are TRBV4-1 and TRBJ1-6; the match to TRBD1 covers 10 bases. CDR3 length: 17 amino acids. J gave up 7 bases and V 4 bases, and 10 bases lay outside the gene matches. From germline, CDR1 is MGHRA and CDR2 YSYEKL. The CDR3 protein is CASSPDPTGGPNSPLHF. In DNA form, the CDR3 reads TGCGCCAGCAGCCCAGACCCGACAGGGGGCCCAAATTCACCCCTCCACTTT.

The rearrangement links TRBV19 to TRBJ1-2; 9 positions match TRBD1. The CDR3 has 13 residues. The junction had 3 bases not matched to a gene; V was cut back by 6 bases and J by 4 bases. Germline values: CDR1 LNHDA, CDR2 SQIVND (reference sequence). This chain's CDR3 is CASSRTGVYGYTF. CDR3 DNA sequence: TGTGCCAGTAGCCGGACAGGGGTCTATGGCTACACCTTC. The variable domain in full, completed from reference TRBV19 and TRBJ1-2, reads DGGITQSPKYLFRKEGQNVTLSCEQNLNHDAMYWYRQDPGQGLRLIYYSQIVNDFQKGDIAEGYSVSREKKESFPLTVTSAQKNPTAFYLCASSRTGVYGYTFGSGTRLTVV.

This chain links TRBV7-8 with TRBJ2-7, with D perhaps assigned TRBD1 or TRBD2 (5 bases each). CDR3 length: 14 amino acids. The V end was cut by 1 base, the J end by 3 bases, with 10 bases between. Germline CDR1 reads SGHVS; CDR2 reads FQNEAQ. The CDR3 reads CASSLEAGSYEQYF. CDR3 nucleotides: TGTGCCAGCAGCTTAGAGGCAGGGAGCTACGAGCAGTACTTC.

The chain couples TRBV7-9 to TRBJ1-1, with D unclear. The length of the CDR3 is 13 residues. CDR1 is SEHNR and CDR2 is FQNEAQ in the germline V gene (reference sequence). Trimming left V 7 bases short and J 1 base short, with 10 bases between. The CDR3 nucleotides read TGTGCCAGCAACCCGACCGAGAACACTGAAGCTTTCTTT. Its protein is CASNPTENTEAFF.

This CDR3 is CASTKTFGGVGYEQYF. The CDR3 DNA reads TGTGCCAGCACTAAAACATTTGGGGGGGTGGGATACGAGCAGTACTTC. J is TRBJ2-7 and V is TRBV6-6, with 7 bases fitting TRBD2. CDR3 length equals 16 residues. V trimming: 7 bases; J trimming: 4 bases; junction bases outside the gene matches: 16. Germline CDR1 MNHNY, CDR2 SVGAGI (reference sequence).

This chain joins TRBV5-1 and TRBJ1-4; D may be TRBD1 (5 bases). Trimming took off 4 bases at V and 6 bases at J, with 13 bases between the two ends. The CDR3 is made up of 14 amino acids. CDR1 and CDR2 (germline): SGHRS, YFSETQ. The CDR3 nucleotides are TGCGCCAGCAGCCCGGGTCTGGGGGATGAAAAACTGTTTTTT. Protein product: CASSPGLGDEKLFF.

Points on this clone: The sample holds other DNA sequences that translate to the same CDR3. Here the CDR3 DNA reads TGTGCCAGCAGCCCCGGGACAGTTTCCTACGAGCAGTACTTC. Protein sequence: CASSPGTVSYEQYF. The chain employs TRBV7-3 and TRBJ2-7, with TRBD1 identical over 7 bases. CDR1 is SGHTA, CDR2 FQGTGA, per germline. The V segment lost 5 bases and the J segment 1 base; nucleotides outside the gene matches: 5. The CDR3 covers 14 residues.

The chain has TRBV3-1 (or the pseudogene TRBV3-2) and TRBJ1-2, with TRBD1 as a possible D gene (5 bases). Germline V gene lookup returns CDR1 LGHDT and CDR2 YNNKEL (reference sequence). The CDR3 sequence is 14 residues long. Trimming stripped 5 bases from V and 2 bases from J, with 12 bases between. CDR3 residues: CASSLGGGNYGYTF. DNA of the CDR3: TGTGCCAGCAGCTTAGGCGGGGGGAACTATGGCTACACCTTC.